These 30 T cell receptor beta chains share one sample of origin, sequenced in a study of blood T cell repertoires in COVID-19. Here immunoSEQ multiplex PCR was the method, and the copy in TCRdb shows in-frame clones only, minus some. The sample yields some 160,000 clones, roughly 80% seen once. The sample was peripheral blood. All receptors come from a woman aged 80 or over with acute or convalescent COVID-19.

This clone was seen just once. The V call is TRBV7-8, the J call TRBJ1-2, with D perhaps matching TRBD1 (6 bases). CDR3 length: 15 amino acids. The V end lost 4 bases, the J end lost 5 bases, and 17 bases lay between the germline ends. Germline V CDR1 and CDR2: SGHVS, FQNEAQ. Here the CDR3 DNA reads TGTGCCAGCAGCTCCCGGGCGGGGGCCGGGTATGGCTACACCTTC. Translated: CASSSRAGAGYGYTF.

The chain employs TRBV18 and TRBJ1-5; the match to TRBD1 covers 9 bases. The junction had 4 bases not matched to a gene; V was cut back by 2 bases and J by 5 bases. CDR1 is KGHSH and CDR2 is LQKENI in the germline V gene. The CDR3 contains 15 residues. In DNA, the CDR3 is TGTGCCAGCTCACCAGGACAGGGGCCTTATCAGCCCCAGCATTTT. Translated: CASSPGQGPYQPQHF.

V is TRBV18 and J is TRBJ2-2; the D gene is possibly TRBD1 (6 bases). V gave up 3 bases and J gave up 5 bases, with 7 bases separating them. This CDR3 contains 13 residues. CDR1 KGHSH and CDR2 LQKENI come from the germline V gene. CDR3 in amino acids: CASSPQGTGELFF. CDR3 bases: TGTGCCAGCTCACCCCAGGGGACCGGGGAGCTGTTTTTT.

Only a few counts were recorded for this clone. V usage is TRBV19 and J usage is TRBJ2-6; possible D gene TRBD2, 6 bases. Trimming took 1 base from V and 3 from J, leaving 7 bases between them. The V gene's germline CDR1 is LNHDA and CDR2 SQIVND (reference sequence). The CDR3 extends over 15 amino acids. The DNA for the CDR3 is TGTGCCAGTAGTATAGGGAGGGTTGGGGCCAACGTCCTGACTTTC. Its translation is CASSIGRVGANVLTF.

The genes are TRBV19 and TRBJ1-4, with D possibly TRBD1 on 6 matching bases. Deletions cut 0 bases from V and 8 bases from J, with 16 bases between. The CDR3 spans 16 residues. Germline V gives CDR1 LNHDA, CDR2 SQIVND (reference sequence). The CDR3 sequence is CASSIDWNRAQEKLFF. The CDR3 coding sequence is TGTGCCAGTAGTATAGATTGGAACAGGGCACAAGAAAAACTGTTTTTT.

In its sample, this clone was seen a few times. The chain is built from TRBV3-1 (or the pseudogene TRBV3-2) and TRBJ1-3; TRBD1 matches 10 bases. Germline V gene data show CDR1 as LGHDT and CDR2 as YNNKEL (reference sequence). CDR3 length: 17 amino acids. The ends lost 2 bases at V and 0 bases at J; junction bases unmatched: 4. CDR3 coding DNA: TGTGCCAGCAGCCAATGGACAGGGGGTTTCTCTGGAAACACCATATATTTT. Protein: CASSQWTGGFSGNTIYF.

The DNA for the CDR3 is TGTGCCAGCAGTCCGTTCTGGAGGTCTGAAGCTTTCTTT. This translates into CASSPFWRSEAFF. This chain joins TRBV2 and TRBJ1-1; D is unresolved. V lost 5 bases to trimming and J lost 6 bases, with 13 bases between them. Per the germline V gene, CDR1 is SNHLY and CDR2 is FYNNEI. The CDR3 has 13 residues.

A note on this clone: Sequence at one end of the junction differs from germline and may be a read error. V and J are TRBV7-2 and TRBJ2-3; D is perhaps TRBD2 (5 bases). The CDR3 runs to 16 residues. Germline V gene data show CDR1 as SGHTA and CDR2 as FQGNSA. CDR3 nucleotide sequence: TGTGCCAGCAGCCTAGCTCGGACTTCCGGTCCAGATACGCAGTATTTT. Amino acids: CASSLARTSGPDTQYF.

The chain uses TRBV18 and TRBJ1-6, with 8 bases aligning to TRBD1. Germline trimming cut 5 bases from V and 3 bases from J; bases unmatched to any gene: 9. The CDR3 is made up of 17 amino acids. Germline lookup yields CDR1 KGHSH and CDR2 LQKENI. The CDR3 sequence is CASSSRAGGDYNSPLHF. CDR3 in DNA: TGTGCCAGCTCATCTCGCGCAGGGGGCGACTATAATTCACCCCTCCACTTT.

This chain connects TRBV24-1 to TRBJ2-1; D is possibly TRBD2 (5 bases). This CDR3 comprises 13 residues. The germline V gene has CDR1 KGHDR and CDR2 SFDVKD. The germline V and J ends were trimmed by 12 bases and 0 bases, with 11 bases remaining between them. The CDR3 is CAASSGSYNEQFF. The CDR3 DNA is TGTGCCGCCTCAAGCGGCTCCTACAATGAGCAGTTCTTC.

J is TRBJ2-1 and V is TRBV11-2, with 10 bases matching TRBD1. The germline gives CDR1 SGHAT, CDR2 FQNNGV. This CDR3 is 13 amino acids long. V gave up 5 bases and J gave up 6 bases; unmatched junction bases: 1. The CDR3 reads CASSRTGGNEQFF. DNA of the CDR3: TGTGCCAGCAGCCGGACAGGGGGCAATGAGCAGTTCTTC.

The chain uses TRBV2 and TRBJ2-7; D gene unclear. This CDR3 has 11 residues. The V gene's germline CDR1 is SNHLY and CDR2 FYNNEI. V was trimmed by 7 bases and J by 5 bases, leaving 9 bases between them. The CDR3, as DNA: TGTGCCAGCAATCGACATCACGAGCAGTACTTC. This translates into CASNRHHEQYF.

The chain links TRBV3-1 (or the pseudogene TRBV3-2) to TRBJ1-5; D might be TRBD1 (5 bases). CDR1 is LGHDT, CDR2 YNNKEL, per germline (reference sequence). The CDR3 runs 12 residues. Between the trimmed V and J ends, which lost 3 bases and 7 bases, there was a span of 7 bases. The CDR3 protein is CASSQKGQPQHF. CDR3 nucleotides: TGTGCCAGCAGCCAGAAGGGGCAGCCCCAGCATTTT.

The chain has TRBV5-4 and TRBJ2-3; 7 bases agree with TRBD1. CDR1 is SGHNT and CDR2 is YYREEE in the germline V gene (reference sequence). The CDR3 sequence is 14 residues long. The V segment lost 5 bases and the J segment 3 bases; nucleotides outside the gene matches: 6. CDR3 nucleotide sequence: TGTGCCAGCAGTCAGGGGGTTGGGACAGATACGCAGTATTTT. Protein sequence: CASSQGVGTDTQYF.

The rearrangement links TRBV9 to TRBJ2-7; D is uncertain. CDR3 length equals 16 residues. Trimming took 3 bases from V and 7 from J, leaving 23 bases between them. CDR1 is SGDLS, CDR2 YYNGEE, per germline. CDR3 amino acids: CASSASALQVGGEQYF. CDR3 DNA: TGTGCCAGCAGCGCGTCCGCTTTGCAGGTGGGTGGGGAGCAGTACTTC.

This clone showed up just a few times. Its ends do not fully match the called genes, so a read error is possible. The chain couples TRBV27 to TRBJ1-6; D not certain. The CDR3 spans 18 residues. Germline-derived CDR1 and CDR2 are MNHEY and SMNVEV (reference sequence). CDR3 nucleotide sequence: TGTGCCAGCAGCTTATACACCCTCGGGAGGGCCGGCGATTCACCCCTCCACTTT. It codes for CASSLYTLGRAGDSPLHF.

This clone turned up a few times. The CDR3 here is CASSPKVGLLGEQYF. CDR3 coding DNA: TGTGCCAGTAGTCCGAAGGTTGGACTACTGGGCGAGCAGTACTTC. The chain links TRBV19 to TRBJ2-7, with a possible D match to TRBD2 (6 bases). The V gene lost 5 bases and the J gene lost 6 bases, with 20 bases spanning the gap. Per germline, CDR1 LNHDA and CDR2 SQIVND (reference sequence). CDR3 length: 15 residues.

The chain employs TRBV5-4 and TRBJ2-6; 8 bases match TRBD1. Germline CDR1 is SGHNT and CDR2 is YYREEE (reference sequence). The length of the CDR3 is 15 residues. The ends lost 4 bases at V and 2 bases at J; junction bases unmatched: 2. CDR3 DNA sequence: TGTGCCAGCAGCCCCAGGGGGCCTGGGGCCAACGTCCTGACTTTC. Protein sequence: CASSPRGPGANVLTF. Full variable domain (remainder filled in from reference TRBV5-4 and TRBJ2-6): ETGVTQSPTHLIKTRGQQVTLRCSSQSGHNTVSWYQQALGQGPQFIFQYYREEENGRGNFPPRFSGLQFPNYSSELNVNALELDDSALYLCASSPRGPGANVLTFGAGSRLTVL.

The rearrangement links TRBV19 to TRBJ2-7; 10 bases align to TRBD1. The ends lost 5 bases at V and 0 bases at J; junction bases unmatched: 16. The germline V gene encodes CDR1 LNHDA and CDR2 SQIVND (reference sequence). The CDR3 has 19 residues. CDR3 region: CASSPLRDRGNRRSYEQYF. For the CDR3, the DNA is TGTGCCAGTAGTCCTCTGAGGGACAGGGGAAATCGGCGCTCCTACGAGCAGTACTTC.

The chain couples TRBV10-2 to TRBJ1-1; D not resolved. This CDR3 spans 15 amino acids. Trimming took off 6 bases at V and 0 bases at J, with 14 bases between the two ends. Per germline, CDR1 WSHSY and CDR2 SAAADI. Here the CDR3 DNA reads TGCGCCAGCAGCCTTCATGGAACTATGAACACTGAAGCTTTCTTT. Its protein is CASSLHGTMNTEAFF.

This chain links TRBV6-2 or TRBV6-3 with TRBJ2-7; 8 bases agree with TRBD1. In germline, CDR1 is MNHEY, CDR2 SVGEGT. V shed 5 bases and J 2 bases; nucleotides not matched to a gene: 8. The CDR3 is made up of 15 amino acids. The CDR3: CASSQPGQATYEQYF. The CDR3 DNA reads as TGTGCCAGCAGTCAACCGGGACAGGCCACCTACGAGCAGTACTTC.

The CDR3 reads CASSSDSSGNTIYF. CDR3 nucleotide sequence: TGCGCCAGCAGCTCGGACAGCTCTGGAAACACCATATATTTT. The chain combines TRBV5-1 with TRBJ1-3; TRBD1 might be the D (6 bases). With 3 bases removed from V and 0 bases from J, the gap between germline ends came to 7 bases. CDR3 size: 14 residues. CDR1 is SGHRS, CDR2 YFSETQ, per germline.

This clone was counted once. Other DNA sequences in this sample translate to the same CDR3. This chain joins TRBV6-5 and TRBJ1-1; 7 bases line up with TRBD1. The junction had 1 base not matched to a gene; V was cut back by 6 bases and J by 0 bases. Germline values: CDR1 MNHEY, CDR2 SVGAGI. The CDR3 runs to 13 residues. The chain's CDR3 is CASRGQLNTEAFF. The CDR3 region has the DNA TGTGCCAGCAGGGGACAGTTGAACACTGAAGCTTTCTTT.

The chain carries TRBV7-2 and TRBJ2-3; D gene uncertain. The germline V gene encodes CDR1 SGHTA and CDR2 FQGNSA. CDR3 length: 14 amino acids. The V end was cut by 7 bases, the J end by 3 bases, with 14 bases between. The DNA for the CDR3 is TGTGCCAGCAACCCCCAGGAAGGAACAGATACGCAGTATTTT. As protein: CASNPQEGTDTQYF.

The chain links TRBV6-5 to TRBJ2-3, with a tentative D call TRBD2 (5 bases). The CDR3 is 15 residues long. V lost 7 bases to trimming and J lost 5 bases, with 19 bases between them. The germline V gene has CDR1 MNHEY and CDR2 SVGAGI. CDR3 coding DNA: TGTGCCAGCAATAGTGACCGGGGAGACGTAGATACGCAGTATTTT. Translating it yields CASNSDRGDVDTQYF.

This clone was observed a handful of times. The chain employs TRBV5-4 and TRBJ1-1; no reliable D call. This CDR3 contains 12 residues. Germline V gene sequence: CDR1 SGHNT, CDR2 YYREEE (reference sequence). V was shortened by 0 bases and J by 8 bases, with 8 bases between the two germline ends. The CDR3 loop is CASSLGRTEAFF. DNA of the CDR3: TGTGCCAGCAGCTTGGGGAGGACGGAAGCTTTCTTT.

This clone was seen only a few times. This chain connects TRBV29-1 to TRBJ1-2; D is unresolved. CDR3 length: 11 amino acids. Germline CDR1 and CDR2: SQVTM and ANQGSEA. Deletions cut 7 bases from V and 8 bases from J, with 14 bases between. The CDR3, as DNA: TGCAGCGCAGTTGAGGCCAACGGCTACACCTTC. Its protein product is CSAVEANGYTF.

Concerning this clone itself: The junction shows a germline mismatch at one end, possibly a read error. The same CDR3 also results from other DNA sequences found in this sample. The J gene is TRBJ1-1, the V gene TRBV2, with 7 bases that match TRBD1. Germline values: CDR1 SNHLY, CDR2 FYNNEI. CDR3 length equals 16 residues. The CDR3 is CASSEAPQDRSTEAFF. The DNA for the CDR3 is TGTGCCAGCAGCGAAGCGCCTCAGGACAGGAGCACTGAAGCTTTCTTT.

This chain connects TRBV5-1 to TRBJ1-1; D is unresolved. V was cut by 2 bases and J by 0 bases, with 8 bases left in between. CDR1 and CDR2 (germline): SGHRS, YFSETQ. The CDR3 runs 14 residues. CDR3 nucleotides: TGCGCCAGCAGCTTCTCATCAGTGAACACTGAAGCTTTCTTT. Translated, it gives CASSFSSVNTEAFF.

The chain recombines TRBV7-2 with TRBJ1-5, with a possible D match to TRBD1 (5 bases). V shed 5 bases and J shed 2 bases, with 13 bases lying between them. The CDR3 extends over 15 amino acids. CDR1 is SGHTA and CDR2 is FQGNSA in the germline V gene. The CDR3 DNA reads TGTGCCAGCAGCCCCCCTGGGGGGGGCAATCAGCCCCAGCATTTT. This encodes CASSPPGGGNQPQHF.